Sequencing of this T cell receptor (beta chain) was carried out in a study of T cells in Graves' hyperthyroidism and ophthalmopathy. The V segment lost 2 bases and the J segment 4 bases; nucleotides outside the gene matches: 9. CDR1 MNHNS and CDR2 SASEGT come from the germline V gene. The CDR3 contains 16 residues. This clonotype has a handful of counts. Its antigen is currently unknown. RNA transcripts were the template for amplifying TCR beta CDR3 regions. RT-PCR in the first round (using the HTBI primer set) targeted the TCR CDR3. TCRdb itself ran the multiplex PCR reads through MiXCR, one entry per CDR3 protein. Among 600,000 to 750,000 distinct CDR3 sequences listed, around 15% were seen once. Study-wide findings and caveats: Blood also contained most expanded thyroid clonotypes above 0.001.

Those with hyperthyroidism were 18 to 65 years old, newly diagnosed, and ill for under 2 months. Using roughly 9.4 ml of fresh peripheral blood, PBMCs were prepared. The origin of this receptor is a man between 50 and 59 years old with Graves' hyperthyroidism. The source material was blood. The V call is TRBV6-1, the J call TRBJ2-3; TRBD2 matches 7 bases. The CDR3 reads CASSERGGSGADTQYF. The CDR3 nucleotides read TGTGCCAGCAGTGAAAGGGGCGGGAGTGGTGCAGATACGCAGTATTTT.